This is a list of T cell receptor beta chains from one sample in a study of blood T cell repertoires in COVID-19. Assay: immunoSEQ multiplex PCR; the TCRdb copy retains only in-frame clones and omits some. The table lists approximately 150,000 clones, around 86% of them singletons. The sequencing input was peripheral blood. Every receptor here comes from a human donor in a cohort sampled during active COVID-19. Both conserved end residues are part of each CDR3. D genes are given only for firm matches. Only part of the rows carry a size: once, few, many, or a class if the clone is expanded.

J gene: TRBJ2-1
V gene: TRBV11-3
clone size: .
D gene: TRBD1
CDR3 length: 14
CDR3 DNA: TGTGCCAGCAGCTTAAGGACAGGGGGTGCTGAGCAGTTCTTC
CDR3 protein: CASSLRTGGAEQFF

J gene: TRBJ2-1
V gene: TRBV7-6
clone size: .
D gene: .
CDR3 length: 13
CDR3 DNA: TGTGCCAGCAGCGTCGACAGGTACAATGAGCAGTTCTTC
CDR3 protein: CASSVDRYNEQFF

J gene: TRBJ1-6
V gene: TRBV2
clone size: .
D gene: TRBD1
CDR3 length: 14
CDR3 DNA: TGTGCCAGCAGTCGGGACAGGGGGAATTCACCCCTCCACTTT
CDR3 protein: CASSRDRGNSPLHF

J gene: TRBJ2-5
V gene: TRBV7-2
clone size: few
D gene: TRBD1
CDR3 length: 16
CDR3 DNA: TGTGCCAGCAGCGGGAGGACAGGGGGAGGATTAGAGACCCAGTACTTC
CDR3 protein: CASSGRTGGGLETQYF

J gene: TRBJ1-2
V gene: TRBV28
clone size: .
D gene: .
CDR3 length: 14
CDR3 DNA: TGTGCCAGCAGTTTTTTACAGGACATCTATGGCTACACCTTC
CDR3 protein: CASSFLQDIYGYTF

J gene: TRBJ2-5
V gene: TRBV7-9
clone size: once
D gene: TRBD2
CDR3 length: 18
CDR3 DNA: TGTGCCAGCAGCTTGGGACTAGCGGGCCCCCTAGGCCAAGAGACCCAGTACTTC
CDR3 protein: CASSLGLAGPLGQETQYF

J gene: TRBJ2-7
V gene: TRBV18
clone size: .
D gene: TRBD2
CDR3 length: 15
CDR3 DNA: TGTGCCAGCTCACCCTTAGTAACGGGAGGATACGAGCAGTACTTC
CDR3 protein: CASSPLVTGGYEQYF

J gene: TRBJ2-7
V gene: TRBV7-9
clone size: .
D gene: TRBD1
CDR3 length: 14
CDR3 DNA: TGTGCCAGCAGCTCCGGACAGGGATCGGACGAGCAGTACTTC
CDR3 protein: CASSSGQGSDEQYF

J gene: TRBJ2-6
V gene: TRBV4-3
clone size: .
D gene: .
CDR3 length: 15
CDR3 DNA: TGCGCCAGCAGCCCCCGAGGCATTGGGGCCAACGTCCTGACTTTC
CDR3 protein: CASSPRGIGANVLTF

J gene: TRBJ2-1
V gene: TRBV21-1
clone size: .
D gene: .
CDR3 length: 13
CDR3 DNA: TGTGCCAGCAGCCTCAGGTCCCGCCATGAGCAGTTCTTC
CDR3 protein: CASSLRSRHEQFF

J gene: TRBJ2-4
V gene: TRBV2
clone size: .
D gene: .
CDR3 length: 16
CDR3 DNA: TGTGCCAGCAGGGAAGGAGGGATGAGGGCCAAAAACATTCAGTACTTC
CDR3 protein: CASREGGMRAKNIQYF

J gene: TRBJ1-1
V gene: TRBV6-2/TRBV6-3
clone size: .
D gene: TRBD1
CDR3 length: 14
CDR3 DNA: TGTGCCAGCAGTGCCCCCGACAGGGGCACTGAAGCTTTCTTT
CDR3 protein: CASSAPDRGTEAFF

J gene: TRBJ2-2
V gene: TRBV27
clone size: .
D gene: .
CDR3 length: 15
CDR3 DNA: TGTGCCAGCAGTTTCCGGGTTATGAACACCGGGGAGCTGTTTTTT
CDR3 protein: CASSFRVMNTGELFF

J gene: TRBJ2-1
V gene: TRBV6-2/TRBV6-3
clone size: .
D gene: TRBD1
CDR3 length: 17
CDR3 DNA: TGTGCCAGCAGTTACGCCCTCGACAGGGGGCTTGGCAATGAGCAGTTCTTC
CDR3 protein: CASSYALDRGLGNEQFF

J gene: TRBJ1-5
V gene: TRBV4-1
clone size: .
D gene: .
CDR3 length: 15
CDR3 DNA: TGCGCCAGCAGCCAAGCGCACAACGACTATCAGCCCCAGCATTTT
CDR3 protein: CASSQAHNDYQPQHF

J gene: TRBJ1-2
V gene: TRBV23-1
clone size: .
D gene: .
CDR3 length: 14
CDR3 DNA: TGCGCCAGCAGTCCCCGAAAGGGGGGGGGAGGCTACACCTTC
CDR3 protein: CASSPRKGGGGYTF

J gene: TRBJ2-2
V gene: TRBV25-1
clone size: .
D gene: .
CDR3 length: 15
CDR3 DNA: TGTGCCAGCAGTGCCAGACAGCGGAACACCGGGGAGCTGTTTTTT
CDR3 protein: CASSARQRNTGELFF

J gene: TRBJ2-1
V gene: TRBV3-1/TRBV3-2
clone size: .
D gene: TRBD2
CDR3 length: 15
CDR3 DNA: TGTGCCAGCAGCCAGCAAGCGGGACTATACAATGAGCAGTTCTTC
CDR3 protein: CASSQQAGLYNEQFF

J gene: TRBJ1-2
V gene: TRBV12-3/TRBV12-4
clone size: many
D gene: .
CDR3 length: 11
CDR3 DNA: TGTGCCAGCAGTACAGGGTTTGGCTACACCTTC
CDR3 protein: CASSTGFGYTF

J gene: TRBJ1-6
V gene: TRBV5-6
clone size: few
D gene: .
CDR3 length: 15
CDR3 DNA: TGTGCCAGCAGCTTGGCCCCGACGGGAAATTCACCCCTCCACTTT
CDR3 protein: CASSLAPTGNSPLHF

J gene: TRBJ2-5
V gene: TRBV5-8
clone size: .
D gene: TRBD1
CDR3 length: 15
CDR3 DNA: TGTGCCAGCAGCCCCGGACAGGCCTCCCAAGAGACCCAGTACTTC
CDR3 protein: CASSPGQASQETQYF

J gene: TRBJ1-2
V gene: TRBV7-2
clone size: .
D gene: .
CDR3 length: 13
CDR3 DNA: TGTGCCAGCAGCTTGAACAGGGTCTATGGCTACACCTTC
CDR3 protein: CASSLNRVYGYTF

J gene: TRBJ2-7
V gene: TRBV4-2
clone size: .
D gene: TRBD1
CDR3 length: 18
CDR3 DNA: TGTGCCAGCAGCCAAGATTGGGAACCCGGGACAGGGGTAAACGAGCAGTACTTC
CDR3 protein: CASSQDWEPGTGVNEQYF

J gene: TRBJ2-4
V gene: TRBV5-5
clone size: .
D gene: TRBD1
CDR3 length: 15
CDR3 DNA: TGTGCCAGCAGCTTGGGAGGGGGCACGGGGAACATTCAGTACTTC
CDR3 protein: CASSLGGGTGNIQYF